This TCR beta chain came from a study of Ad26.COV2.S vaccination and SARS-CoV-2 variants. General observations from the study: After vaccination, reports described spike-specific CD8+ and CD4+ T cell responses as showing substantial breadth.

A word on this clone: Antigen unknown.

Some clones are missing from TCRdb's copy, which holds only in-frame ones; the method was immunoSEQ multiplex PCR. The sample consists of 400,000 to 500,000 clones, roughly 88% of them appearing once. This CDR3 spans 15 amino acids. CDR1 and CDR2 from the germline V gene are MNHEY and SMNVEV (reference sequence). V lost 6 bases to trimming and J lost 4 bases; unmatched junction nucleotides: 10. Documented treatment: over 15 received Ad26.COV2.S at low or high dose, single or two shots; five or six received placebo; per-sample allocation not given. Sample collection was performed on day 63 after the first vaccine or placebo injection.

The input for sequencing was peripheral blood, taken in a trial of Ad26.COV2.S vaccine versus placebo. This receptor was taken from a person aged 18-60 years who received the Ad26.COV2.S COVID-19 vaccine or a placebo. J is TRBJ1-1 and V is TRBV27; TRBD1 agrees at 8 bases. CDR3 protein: CASRLQGVRGTEAFF. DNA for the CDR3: TGTGCCAGCAGACTACAGGGGGTACGCGGCACTGAAGCTTTCTTT.